Presented here are 18 T cell receptor beta chains from one specimen sequenced in a study of T cell clones after liver transplantation. Using immunoSEQ multiplex PCR, the repertoire was profiled, and TCRdb retains in-frame clones only, with some absent. The data show around 60,000 clones, about 64% seen once. Sequences were derived from CD4+ T cells from blood, sampled before liver transplant. The origin of the receptors is a human donor who received a liver transplant.

The count of this clone is one. The J gene is TRBJ1-5, the V gene TRBV19; TRBD1 aligns across 8 bases. The trim removed 1 base at V and 7 bases at J, leaving 6 bases unmatched. Germline V CDR1 and CDR2: LNHDA, SQIVND (reference sequence). This CDR3 region has 15 residues. The CDR3 nucleotides are TGTGCCAGTAGTATAGCCAGGGGGCTAGTACAGCCCCAGCATTTT. Encoded protein: CASSIARGLVQPQHF.

The chain uses TRBV2 and TRBJ2-4; D perhaps matches TRBD2 (6 bases). This CDR3 contains 12 residues. The germline V gene has CDR1 SNHLY and CDR2 FYNNEI. The ends were cut back, 6 bases at V and 8 bases at J, with 11 bases in the middle. This CDR3 reads CASRPGEDIQYF. CDR3 sequence (DNA): TGTGCCAGCAGGCCGGGGGAGGACATTCAGTACTTC.

This chain links TRBV5-5 with TRBJ1-1; 7 bases fit TRBD1. The CDR3 is made up of 17 amino acids. The J segment lost 2 bases and the V segment lost 1 base, leaving 11 bases of the junction unmatched. CDR1 and CDR2 (germline): SGHKS, YYEKEE (reference sequence). Here the CDR3 reads CASSLRGPTGKNTEAFF. CDR3 nucleotides: TGTGCCAGCAGCTTGAGGGGCCCGACAGGGAAAAACACTGAAGCTTTCTTT.

This clone was seen a single time. The chain joins TRBV11-3 to TRBJ1-1, with a tentative D call TRBD1 (6 bases). Trimming took off 5 bases at V and 0 bases at J, with 10 bases between the two ends. This CDR3 spans 14 amino acids. The germline CDR1 and CDR2 sequences are SGHNT and YENEEA. The CDR3 DNA is TGTGCCAGCAGCCGGGACACCATGAACACTGAAGCTTTCTTT. Its protein product is CASSRDTMNTEAFF.

V is TRBV7-2 and J is TRBJ2-1; 10 bases fit TRBD2. The CDR3 has 14 amino acids. J was trimmed by 10 bases and V by 5 bases; bases with no gene match: 8. Germline V lookup: CDR1 SGHTA, CDR2 FQGNSA. The CDR3 sequence is CASSPGTSVGEQFF. The DNA of the CDR3 is TGTGCCAGCAGCCCCGGGACTAGCGTGGGGGAGCAGTTCTTC.

The chain uses TRBV7-3 and TRBJ2-7; D uncertain. CDR1 SGHTA and CDR2 FQGTGA come from the germline V gene. The V end was cut by 5 bases, the J end by 1 base, with 12 bases between. The CDR3 spans 14 residues. The CDR3 loop reads CASSPRPGSYEQYF. For the CDR3, the DNA is TGTGCCAGCAGCCCCCGGCCAGGTTCCTACGAGCAGTACTTC.

The gene calls are TRBV9 and TRBJ1-4, with D possibly matching TRBD1 (6 bases). The CDR3 runs 16 residues. Germline V lookup: CDR1 SGDLS, CDR2 YYNGEE. V was pared by 1 base and J by 8 bases, with 18 bases between. Here the CDR3 DNA reads TGTGCCAGCAGCGTATCCGTTGGGGGGGCTAGGGAAAAACTGTTTTTT. Its translation is CASSVSVGGAREKLFF.

The chain has TRBV6-6 and TRBJ2-7; 9 bases line up with TRBD2. Per the germline V gene, CDR1 is MNHNY and CDR2 is SVGAGI (reference sequence). CDR3 length equals 15 residues. V lost 7 bases to trimming and J lost 3 bases; unmatched junction nucleotides: 10. The CDR3 loop reads CASTKPGLANYEQYF. The CDR3 DNA is TGTGCCAGCACTAAACCGGGACTAGCTAACTACGAGCAGTACTTC.

The genes are TRBV7-3 and TRBJ2-1; tentative D call: TRBD2 (5 bases). The CDR3 spans 16 residues. Germline-derived CDR1 and CDR2 are SGHTA and FQGTGA. The V gene lost 4 bases and the J gene lost 1 base, with 14 bases spanning the gap. The CDR3 region is CASSWTGSGSYNEQFF. The CDR3 DNA is TGTGCCAGCAGCTGGACTGGCTCGGGTTCCTACAATGAGCAGTTCTTC.

The table lists this clone with a few counts. The gene calls are TRBV5-5 and TRBJ1-2; 11 bases line up with TRBD1. J was trimmed by 8 bases and V by 0 bases; bases with no gene match: 3. CDR1 and CDR2 (germline): SGHKS, YYEKEE (reference sequence). CDR3 length: 14 amino acids. The CDR3 DNA is TGTGCCAGCAGCTTGGAGGACAGGGGGCCCGGCTACACCTTC. Encoded protein: CASSLEDRGPGYTF.

This clone was seen a few times. This chain joins TRBV18 and TRBJ1-3; possibly TRBD1 for D (6 bases). V was pared by 5 bases and J by 4 bases, with 15 bases between. Germline-derived CDR1 and CDR2 are KGHSH and LQKENI. This CDR3 comprises 15 residues. The CDR3 protein is CASSGGNADGNTIYF. CDR3 bases: TGTGCCAGCTCAGGGGGCAACGCAGACGGAAACACCATATATTTT.

Turning to this clone: This specimen includes other DNA sequences encoding the same CDR3. J is TRBJ1-5 and V is TRBV7-8; 8 nucleotides align to TRBD1. The V gene's germline CDR1 is SGHVS and CDR2 FQNEAQ. Trimming removed 3 bases from V and 6 bases from J; junction bases left unmatched: 4. The CDR3 is 14 amino acids. CDR3 sequence (DNA): TGTGCCAGCAGCTTTGACAGGGGAGGTCAGCCCCAGCATTTT. It codes for CASSFDRGGQPQHF. Based on the CDR3 plus reference TRBV7-8 and TRBJ1-5, the full variable domain is GAGVSQSPRYKVAKRGQDVALRCDPISGHVSLFWYQQALGQGPEFLTYFQNEAQLDKSGLPSDRFFAERPEGSVSTLKIQRTQQEDSAVYLCASSFDRGGQPQHFGDGTRLSIL.

J is TRBJ2-7 and V is TRBV10-3; TRBD1 aligns across 7 bases. The CDR3 runs 14 residues. The V segment lost 8 bases and the J segment 6 bases; nucleotides outside the gene matches: 13. Germline CDR1 is ENHRY and CDR2 is SYGVKD. For the CDR3, the DNA is TGTGCCATCTCTCCGACAGGGCCATTGGGCGAGCAGTACTTC. Its translation: CAISPTGPLGEQYF.

This clone was recorded only once. This chain uses TRBV6-6 with TRBJ2-3, with 8 bases aligning to TRBD1. CDR3 length: 15 residues. The V gene's germline CDR1 is MNHNY and CDR2 SVGAGI (reference sequence). Trimming took 7 bases from V and 2 from J; bases not matched to a gene: 8. This CDR3 reads CASTFQGAHTDTQYF. The CDR3 DNA sequence: TGTGCCAGCACTTTCCAGGGGGCTCACACAGATACGCAGTATTTT.

The chain combines TRBV19 with TRBJ2-1; tentative D call: TRBD2 (6 bases). CDR3 length: 17 residues. Germline V gene sequence: CDR1 LNHDA, CDR2 SQIVND (reference sequence). V dropped 4 bases and J dropped 5 bases, with 21 bases sitting between them. CDR3 nucleotides: TGTGCCAGTAGTACCTCAGCCGGGGGACCCAGGGACAATGAGCAGTTCTTC. Residues: CASSTSAGGPRDNEQFF.

The chain recombines TRBV9 with TRBJ2-3, with TRBD2 matching 16 bases. This CDR3 contains 18 residues. Germline V lookup: CDR1 SGDLS, CDR2 YYNGEE. The V and J ends lost 4 bases and 7 bases, in that order; junction bases with no gene match: 12. The CDR3 sequence: CASSTRPGLAGGPHTQYF. CDR3 sequence (DNA): TGTGCCAGCAGCACCCGGCCGGGACTAGCGGGGGGGCCGCATACGCAGTATTTT. Looking up the rest from reference TRBV9 and TRBJ2-3 gives the full variable domain: DSGVTQTPKHLITATGQRVTLRCSPRSGDLSVYWYQQSLDQGLQFLIQYYNGEERAKGNILERFSAQQFPDLHSELNLSSLELGDSALYFCASSTRPGLAGGPHTQYFGPGTRLTVL.

The CDR3 is CSVKIARDTPQHF. Written as DNA, the CDR3 is TGCAGCGTTAAAATTGCTAGGGACACGCCCCAGCATTTT. The chain employs TRBV29-1 and TRBJ1-5; a weak D match, TRBD1 (6 bases). The length of the CDR3 is 13 residues. The germline CDR1 and CDR2 sequences are SQVTM and ANQGSEA. Trimming pared 5 bases from V and 9 bases from J, leaving 17 bases between.

The rearrangement uses TRBV5-4 and TRBJ2-5; the match to TRBD2 covers 10 bases. With 4 bases clipped from V and 4 bases from J, the junction kept 10 bases outside the gene matches. CDR1 and CDR2 from the germline V gene are SGHNT and YYREEE (reference sequence). This CDR3 is 16 amino acids long. DNA for the CDR3: TGTGCCAGCAGCACCTCCAGCGGGGGGGCCGGAGAGACCCAGTACTTC. Translation: CASSTSSGGAGETQYF.